Presented here are 30 T cell receptor beta chains from one specimen sequenced in a study of blood T cell repertoires in COVID-19 (dated by TCRdb to the early 2020s). Library creation used the immunoSEQ multiplex PCR assay. The immuneACCESS repertoire file appears here via TCRdb, limited to in-frame rearrangements. These files lack a portion of the clones; in checked studies, under half of the deficit traces to unresolved V genes, and the cause of the others is not known. The sample records around 69,000 clones, roughly 89% of which are singletons. Of the sample, 4.5% to 5% is held by the ten largest clones. Specimen: peripheral blood. The source is a woman between 45 and 60 years old with active COVID-19.

The sample holds one count of this clone. J is TRBJ2-1 and V is TRBV6-5; the D is unclear. Trimming shortened V by 6 bases and J by 5 bases, and 8 bases separated the two germline ends. Germline CDR1 is MNHEY and CDR2 is SVGAGI. CDR3 size: 12 residues. Here the CDR3 reads CASSPSDNEQFF. The CDR3 DNA reads as TGTGCCAGCAGCCCCTCTGACAATGAGCAGTTCTTC.

V gene TRBV7-2 combines with J gene TRBJ2-6; possible D gene TRBD2, 5 bases. Germline assignment: CDR1 SGHTA and CDR2 FQGNSA. V lost 5 bases and J lost 0, with 8 bases in between. CDR3 length equals 15 residues. The CDR3 DNA reads as TGTGCCAGCAGCCCACGGGGCTCTGGGGCCAACGTCCTGACTTTC. It encodes CASSPRGSGANVLTF.

The chain is built from TRBV7-2 and TRBJ2-1, with D possibly being TRBD1 (7 bases). The V end was cut by 2 bases, the J end by 4 bases, with 15 bases between. Germline assignment: CDR1 SGHTA and CDR2 FQGNSA. The CDR3 length is 16 residues. DNA of the CDR3: TGTGCCAGCAGCTTACAGGGGGGTCTCTTGTACAATGAGCAGTTCTTC. It specifies CASSLQGGLLYNEQFF.

The CDR3 sequence: CASSSGLAGVGNSYEQYF. The DNA for the CDR3 is TGTGCCAGCAGCTCGGGACTAGCGGGAGTTGGGAACTCCTACGAGCAGTACTTC. The chain has TRBV5-8 and TRBJ2-7; 14 bases are shared with TRBD2. CDR1 is SGHTS, CDR2 YDEGEE, per germline. The CDR3 is 18 amino acids. Trimming removed 3 bases from V and 0 bases from J; junction bases left unmatched: 8. The complete variable domain, with remaining parts taken from reference TRBV5-8 and TRBJ2-7, reads EAGVTQSPTHLIKTRGQQATLRCSPISGHTSVYWYQQALGLGLQFLLWYDEGEERNRGNFPPRFSGRQFPNYSSELNVNALELEDSALYLCASSSGLAGVGNSYEQYFGPGTRLTVT.

Only one count was recorded for this clone. The rearrangement uses TRBV6-2 or TRBV6-3 and TRBJ2-5; TRBD2 agrees at 9 bases. V trimming: 2 bases; J trimming: 4 bases; junction bases outside the gene matches: 8. In germline, CDR1 is MNHEY, CDR2 SVGEGT. The CDR3 length is 16 residues. In DNA, the CDR3 is TGTGCCAGCAGTTACGGCCAGGGACTAGCACGAGAGACCCAGTACTTC. Its translation: CASSYGQGLARETQYF.

The chain has TRBV28 and TRBJ1-1; TRBD1 is a possible D gene (5 bases). This CDR3 has 14 amino acids. The ends were cut back, 3 bases at V and 1 base at J, with 9 bases in the middle. Germline-derived CDR1 and CDR2 are MDHEN and SYDVKM. CDR3 protein: CASSFGGGNTEAFF. The DNA for the CDR3 is TGTGCCAGCAGTTTCGGGGGTGGGAACACTGAAGCTTTCTTT.

V and J are TRBV25-1 and TRBJ2-1, with 7 bases lining up with TRBD2. Germline V CDR1 and CDR2: MGHDK, SYGVNS. The CDR3 has 16 amino acids. J was trimmed by 4 bases and V by 1 base; bases with no gene match: 7. CDR3 in DNA: TGTGCCAGCAGTGAATTGGGGTCTAGCGGTTACAATGAGCAGTTCTTC. Residues: CASSELGSSGYNEQFF.

The chain carries TRBV19 and TRBJ2-1; 9 positions agree with TRBD2. V trimming: 1 base; J trimming: 0 bases; junction bases outside the gene matches: 4. CDR3 size: 17 residues. Germline values: CDR1 LNHDA, CDR2 SQIVND (reference sequence). CDR3 sequence: CASSIVGTSFSYNEQFF. The CDR3 DNA sequence: TGTGCCAGTAGTATAGTCGGGACTAGCTTCTCCTACAATGAGCAGTTCTTC.

V gene TRBV5-1 combines with J gene TRBJ2-7; TRBD1 agrees at 9 bases. Germline-derived CDR1 and CDR2 are SGHRS and YFSETQ. V lost 3 bases and J lost 1; bases outside the gene matches: 14. This CDR3 region has 18 residues. For the CDR3, the DNA is TGCGCCAGCAGCTCAGCCGGGACAGGGCCTCTCGCTTCCTACGAGCAGTACTTC. Translated: CASSSAGTGPLASYEQYF.

J is TRBJ1-5 and V is TRBV19; weak D call: TRBD1 (6 bases). The germline V gene encodes CDR1 LNHDA and CDR2 SQIVND (reference sequence). The CDR3 has 15 residues. Deletions cut 4 bases from V and 5 bases from J, with 15 bases between. The CDR3 bases are TGTGCCAGTAGTACTCTACAGGGAGGGCATCAGCCCCAGCATTTT. Translating gives CASSTLQGGHQPQHF. Based on the CDR3 plus reference TRBV19 and TRBJ1-5, the full variable domain is DGGITQSPKYLFRKEGQNVTLSCEQNLNHDAMYWYRQDPGQGLRLIYYSQIVNDFQKGDIAEGYSVSREKKESFPLTVTSAQKNPTAFYLCASSTLQGGHQPQHFGDGTRLSIL.

The rearrangement joins TRBV6-1 to TRBJ1-4; D not resolved. Germline-derived CDR1 and CDR2 are MNHNS and SASEGT. V was cut by 0 bases and J by 6 bases, with 17 bases left in between. The CDR3 has 17 residues. CDR3 sequence reads: CASSEALLVGGHEKLFF. CDR3 coding DNA: TGTGCCAGCAGTGAAGCGCTTCTGGTGGGAGGTCATGAAAAACTGTTTTTT.

The rearrangement joins TRBV11-2 to TRBJ2-7; 12 nucleotides line up with TRBD2. The germline V gene encodes CDR1 SGHAT and CDR2 FQNNGV. With V trimmed by 0 bases and J by 3 bases, 6 bases remained unmatched. This CDR3 is built from 17 residues. In nucleotides, the CDR3 is TGTGCCAGCAGCTTAGAAACACTAGCGGGAGGTGACTACGAGCAGTACTTC. This codes for CASSLETLAGGDYEQYF.

The rearrangement links TRBV11-2 to TRBJ2-3, with no clear D. The CDR3 covers 14 residues. V was shortened by 1 base and J by 6 bases, with 11 bases between the two germline ends. Germline V gene lookup returns CDR1 SGHAT and CDR2 FQNNGV. CDR3 coding DNA: TGTGCCAGCAGCTTAGTGGCCGCTCGCGATACGCAGTATTTT. Protein product: CASSLVAARDTQYF.

This chain uses TRBV6-5 with TRBJ1-2; 8 bases are shared with TRBD1. The CDR3 covers 14 residues. The junction had 12 bases not matched to a gene; V was cut back by 7 bases and J by 8 bases. Germline CDR1 MNHEY, CDR2 SVGAGI. The DNA for the CDR3 is TGTGCCAGCACCGCCGGACAGGGCTTAGGGGGCTACACCTTC. Protein product: CASTAGQGLGGYTF.

J is TRBJ2-1 and V is TRBV27; TRBD2 might be the D (5 bases). The CDR3 loop spans 13 amino acids. Trimming shortened V by 3 bases and J by 6 bases, and 9 bases separated the two germline ends. Germline CDR1 reads MNHEY; CDR2 reads SMNVEV (reference sequence). The CDR3 nucleotides read TGTGCCAGCAGTTTGTCGGGGTCCAATGAGCAGTTCTTC. It is translated as CASSLSGSNEQFF.

The chain has TRBV12-1 and TRBJ2-2; no DNA check was done on the table's D call, TRBD1. TRBV12-1 is given as a pseudogene. The length of the CDR3 is 16 residues. The CDR3 DNA reads TGTGCCAGCAGCTTTCCTCAGGGGGGCGACACCGGGGAGCTGTTTTTT. Protein product: CASSFPQGGDTGELFF.

The V call is TRBV9, the J call TRBJ2-7, with TRBD2 matching 16 bases. J gave up 4 bases and V 4 bases, and 5 bases lay outside the gene matches. CDR3 length: 16 residues. The V gene's germline CDR1 is SGDLS and CDR2 YYNGEE. As DNA, the CDR3 is TGTGCCAGCAGCCCAGGGACTAGCGGGAGGGGGTACGAGCAGTACTTC. Its protein is CASSPGTSGRGYEQYF.

This clone was observed a single time. This chain joins TRBV12-5 and TRBJ1-2, with D uncertain. This CDR3 spans 13 amino acids. Trimming shortened V by 6 bases and J by 7 bases, and 15 bases separated the two germline ends. Germline V gene sequence: CDR1 LGHNT, CDR2 FRNRAP. The CDR3 here is CASGISSEGGYTF. The CDR3 DNA reads as TGTGCTAGTGGCATATCGTCGGAGGGTGGCTACACCTTC. Looking up the rest from reference TRBV12-5 and TRBJ1-2 gives the full variable domain: DARVTQTPRHKVTEMGQEVTMRCQPILGHNTVFWYRQTMMQGLELLAYFRNRAPLDDSGMPKDRFSAEMPDATLATLKIQPSEPRDSAVYFCASGISSEGGYTFGSGTRLTVV.

This sequence joins TRBV4-2 and TRBJ2-1; D unclear. The V gene's germline CDR1 is LGHNA and CDR2 YNFKEQ. V lost 0 bases to trimming and J lost 6 bases, with 15 bases between them. There are 16 residues in the CDR3. CDR3 sequence reads: CASSQEQRRGPNEQFF. In nucleotides, the CDR3 is TGTGCCAGCAGCCAAGAACAACGGCGTGGGCCCAATGAGCAGTTCTTC.

The chain couples TRBV5-1 to TRBJ2-5, with D perhaps matching TRBD2 (7 bases). The CDR3 has 17 residues. Trimming removed 4 bases from V and 5 bases from J, with 24 bases in between. CDR1 is SGHRS and CDR2 is YFSETQ in the germline V gene. CDR3 sequence: CASSPPLPGGGRETQYF. The CDR3 DNA is TGCGCCAGCAGCCCGCCACTACCGGGGGGCGGTCGGGAGACCCAGTACTTC.

The gene calls are TRBV6-5 and TRBJ1-6; D gene uncertain. The germline gives CDR1 MNHEY, CDR2 SVGAGI. The CDR3 consists of 16 residues. Trimming cost V 2 bases and J 7 bases, with 15 bases left between them. CDR3 bases: TGTGCCAGCAGTTACGGAGATCAAGGAGGAAATTCACCCCTCCACTTT. This translates into CASSYGDQGGNSPLHF.

This clone was found once. The chain carries TRBV6-5 and TRBJ2-1; D is uncertain. The ends were cut back, 8 bases at V and 4 bases at J, with 9 bases in the middle. Germline V lookup: CDR1 MNHEY, CDR2 SVGAGI. The CDR3 spans 12 residues. The DNA for the CDR3 is TGTGCCAGCGGTACTGCTTACAATGAGCAGTTCTTC. It is translated as CASGTAYNEQFF.

The table lists this clone with a count of one. The gene calls are TRBV28 and TRBJ1-2; the D is unclear. This CDR3 has 12 residues. The germline V and J ends were trimmed by 4 bases and 8 bases, with 11 bases remaining between them. Per germline, CDR1 MDHEN and CDR2 SYDVKM. The DNA for the CDR3 is TGTGCCAGCAGTTCCCGGGTGGTGGGCTACACCTTC. It encodes CASSSRVVGYTF.

This rearrangement joins TRBV11-1 to TRBJ2-1, with TRBD2 matching over 10 bases. V trimming: 4 bases; J trimming: 4 bases; junction bases outside the gene matches: 4. This CDR3 region has 15 residues. Per germline, CDR1 SGHAT and CDR2 FQDESV (reference sequence). The CDR3 bases are TGTGCCAGCAGCTCGAGGACTAGCGGTTACAATGAGCAGTTCTTC. Translated: CASSSRTSGYNEQFF.

The chain joins TRBV27 to TRBJ2-7, with 10 bases lining up with TRBD1. J lost 3 bases, V lost 8 bases, and 7 bases had no gene match. Germline-derived CDR1 and CDR2 are MNHEY and SMNVEV (reference sequence). CDR3 size: 14 residues. CDR3 bases: TGTGCCAGCGAGCCGACAGGGGGCTTCTACGAGCAGTACTTC. Protein: CASEPTGGFYEQYF.

The chain employs TRBV5-5 and TRBJ1-1, with D unresolved. This CDR3 is 12 amino acids long. CDR1 and CDR2 from the germline V gene are SGHKS and YYEKEE (reference sequence). The V end lost 1 base, the J end lost 5 bases, and 6 bases lay between the germline ends. The CDR3 DNA follows: TGTGCCAGCAGCTTGTACGGTACTGAAGCTTTCTTT. As protein: CASSLYGTEAFF.

The chain employs TRBV11-2 and TRBJ2-1, with 8 bases that match TRBD1. V lost 2 bases to trimming and J lost 3 bases; unmatched junction nucleotides: 6. This CDR3 has 16 residues. Germline V gene sequence: CDR1 SGHAT, CDR2 FQNNGV. The CDR3 DNA reads as TGTGCCAGCAGCTTAAACGGACAGGGCTTCTACAATGAGCAGTTCTTC. It yields the protein CASSLNGQGFYNEQFF.

This clone has just one count. The chain joins TRBV2 to TRBJ2-7; 13 bases align to TRBD2. Germline CDR1 SNHLY, CDR2 FYNNEI. This CDR3 has 16 amino acids. The V gene end was trimmed by 8 bases and the J gene end by 3 bases; junction bases not matched to a gene: 10. The CDR3: CASDVGLAGEGYEQYF. The DNA of the CDR3 is TGTGCCAGCGACGTCGGACTAGCGGGAGAGGGCTACGAGCAGTACTTC. Full variable domain (outside the CDR3, taken from reference TRBV2 and TRBJ2-7): EPEVTQTPSHQVTQMGQEVILRCVPISNHLYFYWYRQILGQKVEFLVSFYNNEISEKSEIFDDQFSVERPDGSNFTLKIRSTKLEDSAMYFCASDVGLAGEGYEQYFGPGTRLTVT.

The V gene is TRBV9, the J gene TRBJ1-1; 10 nucleotides align to TRBD1. J gave up 1 base and V 4 bases, and 4 bases lay outside the gene matches. The CDR3 contains 15 residues. Per the germline V gene, CDR1 is SGDLS and CDR2 is YYNGEE. In nucleotides, the CDR3 is TGTGCCAGCAGCATAGGGGACAGGGGGAACACTGAAGCTTTCTTT. Its translation is CASSIGDRGNTEAFF.

The V call is TRBV5-1, the J call TRBJ1-1, with 7 bases lining up with TRBD1. The J segment lost 4 bases and the V segment lost 3 bases, leaving 6 bases of the junction unmatched. The CDR3 loop spans 14 amino acids. Per the germline V gene, CDR1 is SGHRS and CDR2 is YFSETQ. Here the CDR3 reads CASSWTGGSTEAFF. The CDR3 nucleotides read TGCGCCAGCAGCTGGACAGGAGGGAGCACTGAAGCTTTCTTT.